A single TCR beta chain is shown here with its context. The treatment was: preoperative locoregional IRX-2 cytokine immunotherapy. Samples came from a phase Ib trial of preoperative locoregional IRX-2 cytokine immunotherapy. TCRdb keeps only in-frame clones here, not all; method: immunoSEQ multiplex PCR. The sample lists 30,000 or so clones, 82% occurring once. The data belong to a study of preoperative IRX-2 immunotherapy in early breast cancer. The CDR3 length is 18 residues. Germline V lookup: CDR1 MNHGY, CDR2 SAAAGT. V lost 2 bases and J lost 4; bases outside the gene matches: 13. Collection took place from a patient treated with IRX-2 immunotherapy. The clonotype originates from a human donor with breast cancer. V and J are TRBV6-8 and TRBJ2-3, with 9 bases matching TRBD2. The CDR3: CASSYRFAGGLPPDTQYF. The CDR3 nucleotides are TGTGCCAGCAGTTACAGGTTCGCGGGGGGGCTACCTCCAGATACGCAGTATTTT.